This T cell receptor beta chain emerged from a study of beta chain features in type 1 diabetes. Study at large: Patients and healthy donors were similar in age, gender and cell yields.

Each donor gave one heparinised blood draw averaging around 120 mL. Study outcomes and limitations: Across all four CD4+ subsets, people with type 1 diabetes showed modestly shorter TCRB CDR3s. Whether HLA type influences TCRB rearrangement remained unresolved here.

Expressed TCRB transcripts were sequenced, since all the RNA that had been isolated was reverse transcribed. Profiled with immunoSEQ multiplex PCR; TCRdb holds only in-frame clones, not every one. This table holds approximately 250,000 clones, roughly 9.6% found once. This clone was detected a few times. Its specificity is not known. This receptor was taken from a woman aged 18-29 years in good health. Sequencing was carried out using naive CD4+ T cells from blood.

Here the CDR3 reads CASRLDSNQPQHF. The CDR3 bases are TGTGCCAGCCGGTTAGATAGCAATCAGCCCCAGCATTTT. V gene TRBV6-1 combines with J gene TRBJ1-5; D gene ambiguous. Trimming removed 8 bases at V and 0 bases at J, with 8 bases between. Germline V gene data show CDR1 as MNHNS and CDR2 as SASEGT. This CDR3 contains 13 residues.